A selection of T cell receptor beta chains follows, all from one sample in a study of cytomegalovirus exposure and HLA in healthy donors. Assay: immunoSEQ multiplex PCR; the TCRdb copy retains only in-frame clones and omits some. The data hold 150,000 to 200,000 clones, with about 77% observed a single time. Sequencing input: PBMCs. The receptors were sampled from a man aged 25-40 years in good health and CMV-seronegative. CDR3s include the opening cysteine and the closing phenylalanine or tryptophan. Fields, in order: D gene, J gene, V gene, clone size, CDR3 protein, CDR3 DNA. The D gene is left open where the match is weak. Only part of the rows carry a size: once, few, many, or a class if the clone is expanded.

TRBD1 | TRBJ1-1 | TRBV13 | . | CASSLGRQGNTEAFF | TGTGCCAGCAGCTTAGGCCGACAGGGGAACACTGAAGCTTTCTTT
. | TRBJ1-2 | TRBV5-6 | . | CASSLGQGNYGYTF | TGTGCCAGCAGCTTGGGCCAGGGGAACTATGGCTACACCTTC
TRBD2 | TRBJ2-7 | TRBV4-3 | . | CASSQGVVSGGGETYEQYF | TGCGCCAGCAGCCAAGGGGTGGTTAGCGGGGGGGGAGAGACCTACGAGCAGTACTTC
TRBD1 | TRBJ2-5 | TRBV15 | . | CATSTRTGRHQETQYF | TGTGCCACCAGCACCCGGACAGGGAGGCACCAAGAGACCCAGTACTTC
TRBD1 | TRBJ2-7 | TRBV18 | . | CASSLMDRQGYEQYF | TGTGCCAGCTCACTGATGGACAGGCAGGGCTACGAGCAGTACTTC
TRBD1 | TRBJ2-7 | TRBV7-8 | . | CASSLGTGYGSYEQYF | TGTGCCAGCAGCTTAGGGACAGGGTACGGCTCCTACGAGCAGTACTTC
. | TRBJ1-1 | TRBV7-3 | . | CASSIARNTEAFF | TGTGCCAGCAGTATCGCCAGGAACACTGAAGCTTTCTTT
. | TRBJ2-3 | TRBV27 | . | CASIPDGGHTQYF | TGTGCCAGCATCCCGGACGGGGGACATACGCAGTATTTT
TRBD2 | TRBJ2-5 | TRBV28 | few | CASSPSSGTQETQYF | TGTGCCAGCAGTCCGAGTAGCGGGACCCAAGAGACCCAGTACTTC
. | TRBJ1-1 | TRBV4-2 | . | CASSQGRVDHTEAFF | TGTGCCAGCAGCCAAGGGCGGGTGGACCACACTGAAGCTTTCTTT
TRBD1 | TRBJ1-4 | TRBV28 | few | CASSSTGGEEKLFF | TGTGCCAGCAGTTCAACAGGGGGCGAGGAAAAACTGTTTTTT
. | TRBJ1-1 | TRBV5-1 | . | CASSAEQGSTEAFF | TGCGCCAGCAGCGCCGAACAGGGTAGCACTGAAGCTTTCTTT
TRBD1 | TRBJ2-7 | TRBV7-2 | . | CASSLGSGQHYSYEQYF | TGTGCCAGCAGCTTGGGATCGGGACAGCACTATTCCTACGAGCAGTACTTC
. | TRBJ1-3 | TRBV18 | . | CASSAQGSSGNTIYF | TGTGCCAGCTCAGCCCAGGGGAGCTCTGGAAACACCATATATTTT
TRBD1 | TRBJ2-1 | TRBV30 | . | CAWGTGGNEQFF | TGTGCCTGGGGGACAGGGGGAAATGAGCAGTTCTTC
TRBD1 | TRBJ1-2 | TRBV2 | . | CASSGLRQGFDGYTF | TGTGCCAGCAGTGGGCTTCGACAGGGTTTTGATGGCTACACCTTC
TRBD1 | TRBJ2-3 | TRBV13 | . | CASSFRDREVTDTQYF | TGTGCCAGCAGCTTCCGGGACAGGGAAGTCACAGATACGCAGTATTTT
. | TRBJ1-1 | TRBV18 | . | CASSSGPADSTEAFF | TGTGCCAGCTCAAGTGGCCCCGCGGATTCCACTGAAGCTTTCTTT
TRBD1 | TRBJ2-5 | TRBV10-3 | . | CAISESPTGVVETQYF | TGTGCCATCAGTGAGTCACCCACAGGGGTGGTAGAGACCCAGTACTTC
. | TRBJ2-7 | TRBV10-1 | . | CASSGNQGLYF | TGCGCCAGCAGTGGTAATCAGGGACTGTACTTC